This passage covers 20 T cell receptor beta chains from one sample sequenced in a study of cytomegalovirus exposure and HLA in healthy donors. PCR amplification relied on 60 Vbeta primers (plus 13 Jbeta primers). Using immunoSEQ multiplex PCR, the repertoire was profiled, and TCRdb retains in-frame clones only, with some absent. This sample has about 150,000 clones; 85% occur once, and the top ten carry approximately 2.5%. Sequenced sample: PBMCs. These receptors came from a woman younger than 30 in good health and CMV-seronegative.

The V gene is TRBV4-2, the J gene TRBJ1-3, with TRBD1 matching 9 bases. The V and J ends lost 2 bases and 4 bases, in that order; junction bases with no gene match: 6. CDR3 size: 16 residues. Germline CDR1 reads LGHNA; CDR2 reads YNFKEQ. This CDR3 is CASSQSQGAQGNTIYF. The CDR3 nucleotides are TGTGCCAGCAGCCAATCACAGGGGGCGCAGGGAAACACCATATATTTT.

This clone was detected only a few times. The V call is TRBV6-5, the J call TRBJ2-7; D may be TRBD1 (5 bases). The germline V and J ends were trimmed by 0 bases and 7 bases, with 16 bases remaining between them. The germline V gene encodes CDR1 MNHEY and CDR2 SVGAGI. CDR3 length: 15 amino acids. The CDR3 is CASSYSMDTLREQYF. The CDR3 nucleotides are TGTGCCAGCAGTTACTCGATGGACACCCTGAGGGAGCAGTACTTC.

The chain is built from TRBV15 and TRBJ1-4; 7 nucleotides match TRBD1. J gave up 0 bases and V 4 bases, and 2 bases lay outside the gene matches. The length of the CDR3 is 15 residues. In germline, CDR1 is LNHNV, CDR2 YYDKDF (reference sequence). For the CDR3, the DNA is TGTGCCACCAGCACCAGGGGGTCAACTAATGAAAAACTGTTTTTT. Translated, it gives CATSTRGSTNEKLFF.

V usage is TRBV27 and J usage is TRBJ2-7; 8 nucleotides agree with TRBD1. The CDR3 is 14 amino acids. Germline loops: CDR1 MNHEY, CDR2 SMNVEV (reference sequence). V was pared by 5 bases and J by 1 base, with 4 bases of the junction left unmatched. In DNA form, the CDR3 reads TGTGCCAGCAGTCCCCGGACAGGGTCCTACGAGCAGTACTTC. This gives the protein CASSPRTGSYEQYF.

Concerning this clone: The junction departs from germline at one end; a sequencing error may be responsible. This sample also contains other DNA sequences that code for the same CDR3. CDR3 coding DNA: TGTGCCAGCAGTATTCGGGCAGGGCAGCCCGCGGAAGCTTTCTTT. This sequence encodes CASSIRAGQPAEAFF. The V call is TRBV19, the J call TRBJ1-1; TRBD1 might be the D (5 bases). This CDR3 contains 15 residues. The germline gives CDR1 LNHDA, CDR2 SQIVND (reference sequence).

The chain joins TRBV28 to TRBJ1-2; D remains unclear. V was clipped by 6 bases and J by 0 bases, with 8 bases between them. CDR1 and CDR2 (germline): MDHEN, SYDVKM. CDR3 length: 13 residues. In DNA form, the CDR3 reads TGTGCCAGCAGGGGCCCACCTAACTATGGCTACACCTTC. This translates into CASRGPPNYGYTF.

This clone was seen only a few times. The rearrangement uses TRBV6-5 and TRBJ2-7; 9 bases agree with TRBD2. J gave up 3 bases and V 6 bases, and 9 bases lay outside the gene matches. Germline values: CDR1 MNHEY, CDR2 SVGAGI. CDR3 length: 15 amino acids. CDR3 DNA sequence: TGTGCCAGCAGCCCTGGGGGTAGCGGGAGCTACGAGCAGTACTTC. Its translation: CASSPGGSGSYEQYF.

The gene calls are TRBV18 and TRBJ2-3; possibly TRBD2 for D (6 bases). In germline, CDR1 is KGHSH, CDR2 LQKENI. The CDR3 spans 17 residues. The V end was cut by 0 bases, the J end by 4 bases, with 17 bases between. The CDR3 bases are TGTGCCAGCTCACCACCCTCAAACGGGAGATATGCAGATACGCAGTATTTT. It encodes CASSPPSNGRYADTQYF.

In its sample, this clone was seen once. This chain uses TRBV10-3 with TRBJ2-7; 11 bases line up with TRBD2. The V segment lost 7 bases and the J segment 7 bases; nucleotides outside the gene matches: 9. Germline V gives CDR1 ENHRY, CDR2 SYGVKD. The CDR3 length is 14 residues. The CDR3 sequence: CAITETSGKGEQYF. The CDR3 bases are TGTGCCATCACCGAGACTAGCGGGAAGGGTGAGCAGTACTTC.

This sequence joins TRBV5-1 and TRBJ2-3; maybe TRBD1 (5 bases). V gave up 0 bases and J gave up 5 bases, with 7 bases separating them. The CDR3 has 13 amino acids. Germline values: CDR1 SGHRS, CDR2 YFSETQ. The CDR3 sequence is CASSLEGVDTQYF. CDR3 DNA: TGCGCCAGCAGCTTGGAAGGGGTAGATACGCAGTATTTT. Together with reference TRBV5-1 and TRBJ2-3, the CDR3 gives the full variable domain: KAGVTQTPRYLIKTRGQQVTLSCSPISGHRSVSWYQQTPGQGLQFLFEYFSETQRNKGNFPGRFSGRQFSNSRSEMNVSTLELGDSALYLCASSLEGVDTQYFGPGTRLTVL.

The chain links TRBV7-2 to TRBJ1-5; TRBD1 matches at 8 bases. The CDR3 contains 15 residues. V lost 4 bases to trimming and J lost 1 base; unmatched junction nucleotides: 3. Germline-derived CDR1 and CDR2 are SGHTA and FQGNSA. The CDR3 bases are TGTGCCAGCAGCTCCCGGACAGGGAGCAATCAGCCCCAGCATTTT. Protein sequence: CASSSRTGSNQPQHF.

The chain employs TRBV4-1 and TRBJ2-6, with a tentative D call TRBD2 (6 bases). The V end lost 4 bases, the J end lost 5 bases, and 15 bases lay between the germline ends. The CDR3 extends over 16 amino acids. CDR1 MGHRA and CDR2 YSYEKL come from the germline V gene. The CDR3 protein is CASSPREAMRANVLTF. The CDR3, as DNA: TGCGCCAGCAGCCCCAGGGAGGCGATGAGGGCCAACGTCCTGACTTTC.

The chain joins TRBV5-1 to TRBJ2-1; TRBD1 matches at 8 bases. J was trimmed by 8 bases and V by 3 bases; bases with no gene match: 7. Germline CDR1 and CDR2: SGHRS and YFSETQ. The CDR3 consists of 14 residues. The CDR3 spells CASSSGQAVDEQFF. Written as DNA, the CDR3 is TGCGCCAGCAGCTCGGGACAGGCGGTCGATGAGCAGTTCTTC.

The V gene is TRBV28, the J gene TRBJ1-6; D is unresolved. In germline, CDR1 is MDHEN, CDR2 SYDVKM. CDR3 length: 14 residues. V lost 3 bases and J 5 bases, leaving 8 bases between the germline ends. CDR3: CASSFGRNNSPLHF. The DNA of the CDR3 is TGTGCCAGCAGTTTCGGTCGAAATAATTCACCCCTCCACTTT. Together with reference TRBV28 and TRBJ1-6, the CDR3 gives the full variable domain: DVKVTQSSRYLVKRTGEKVFLECVQDMDHENMFWYRQDPGLGLRLIYFSYDVKMKEKGDIPEGYSVSREKKERFSLILESASTNQTSMYLCASSFGRNNSPLHFGNGTRLTVT.

This sequence joins TRBV11-1 and TRBJ2-5, with D tentatively TRBD2 (5 bases). The CDR3 loop spans 14 amino acids. Germline V lookup: CDR1 SGHAT, CDR2 FQDESV (reference sequence). V was clipped by 7 bases and J by 1 base, with 13 bases between them. Here the CDR3 DNA reads TGTGCCAGCACAGCCCGGACTTTCCAAGAGACCCAGTACTTC. It specifies CASTARTFQETQYF.

The V gene is TRBV28, the J gene TRBJ2-7, with 9 bases lining up with TRBD1. The CDR3 runs to 16 residues. Germline CDR1 MDHEN, CDR2 SYDVKM. V dropped 6 bases and J dropped 5; count of bases not matched to a gene: 14. The CDR3 is CASSTIKEQGADEQYF. The CDR3 DNA follows: TGTGCCAGCAGCACTATAAAAGAACAGGGGGCGGACGAGCAGTACTTC.

V is TRBV11-2 and J is TRBJ2-7; 11 positions agree with TRBD2. The CDR3 sequence is 15 residues long. The junction had 6 bases not matched to a gene; V was cut back by 5 bases and J by 3 bases. CDR1 is SGHAT and CDR2 is FQNNGV in the germline V gene. The CDR3 protein is CASSIASGGYYEQYF. The CDR3 DNA is TGTGCCAGCAGCATAGCTAGCGGGGGGTACTACGAGCAGTACTTC.

The chain uses TRBV29-1 and TRBJ2-3; the D is unclear. CDR1 SQVTM and CDR2 ANQGSEA come from the germline V gene. V lost 6 bases and J lost 4, with 20 bases in between. The CDR3 has 15 residues. CDR3 protein: CSVARGSQPADTQYF. The CDR3 DNA follows: TGCAGCGTCGCCCGAGGATCCCAACCCGCAGATACGCAGTATTTT.

This clone was counted a few times. The V call is TRBV6-1, the J call TRBJ1-4; D is unresolved. Germline lookup yields CDR1 MNHNS and CDR2 SASEGT. This CDR3 contains 15 residues. Trimming left V 2 bases short and J 4 bases short, with 11 bases between. The CDR3 coding sequence is TGTGCCAGCAGTGAATATTATAGCAATAATGAAAAACTGTTTTTT. It codes for CASSEYYSNNEKLFF.

The rearrangement links TRBV28 to TRBJ2-1, with D possibly TRBD2 on 5 matching bases. Trimming removed 11 bases from V and 7 bases from J, with 18 bases in between. The CDR3 covers 13 residues. Germline assignment: CDR1 MDHEN and CDR2 SYDVKM. DNA for the CDR3: TGTGCCCTAGGGCGGGTTTTAGGTAATGAGCAGTTCTTC. Amino acids: CALGRVLGNEQFF.